The 27 T cell receptor beta chains in this list originate from one sample, sequenced in a study of blood T cell repertoires in COVID-19. Measured with immunoSEQ multiplex PCR; TCRdb has only the in-frame clones, and not every one. The sample includes roughly 180,000 clones, around 77% seen only once; the top ten take 15% to 20%. Input material: peripheral blood. The receptors here all came from a man aged 55 to 70 with active or convalescent COVID-19.

The V gene is TRBV20-1, the J gene TRBJ2-1, with D possibly TRBD1 on 5 matching bases. Per germline, CDR1 DFQATT and CDR2 SNEGSKA (reference sequence). This CDR3 has 11 residues. V gave up 8 bases and J gave up 3 bases, with 8 bases separating them. The CDR3 sequence is CSPQGYNEQFF. The CDR3 coding sequence is TGCAGTCCTCAGGGCTACAATGAGCAGTTCTTC.

The rearrangement links TRBV15 to TRBJ2-7; perhaps TRBD1 as D (5 bases). CDR3 length equals 16 residues. Germline-derived CDR1 and CDR2 are LNHNV and YYDKDF (reference sequence). V gave up 4 bases and J gave up 4 bases, with 20 bases separating them. Written as DNA, the CDR3 is TGTGCCACCAGCAATGTTCAGTGGGGCAGTAGGTACGAGCAGTACTTC. Protein sequence: CATSNVQWGSRYEQYF.

In this sample, this clone turned up a few times. The rearrangement links TRBV5-6 to TRBJ2-1; 8 positions agree with TRBD2. CDR1 SGHDT and CDR2 YYEEEE come from the germline V gene. V lost 4 bases and J lost 4; bases outside the gene matches: 7. CDR3 size: 15 residues. CDR3 loop: CASSITSGSYNEQFF. The CDR3 coding sequence is TGTGCCAGCAGCATCACTAGCGGTTCATACAATGAGCAGTTCTTC.

V and J are TRBV18 and TRBJ1-1; 8 bases align to TRBD1. In germline, CDR1 is KGHSH, CDR2 LQKENI. V lost 6 bases to trimming and J lost 3 bases; unmatched junction nucleotides: 6. This CDR3 region has 14 residues. The CDR3 bases are TGTGCCAGCTCGCGCGGACAGGGATACACTGAAGCTTTCTTT. Encoded protein: CASSRGQGYTEAFF. The whole variable domain, remainder taken from reference TRBV18 and TRBJ1-1, is NAGVMQNPRHLVRRRGQEARLRCSPMKGHSHVYWYRQLPEEGLKFMVYLQKENIIDESGMPKERFSAEFPKEGPSILRIQQVVRGDSAAYFCASSRGQGYTEAFFGQGTRLTVV.

V usage is TRBV2 and J usage is TRBJ2-2, with TRBD1 matching over 8 bases. The germline V gene encodes CDR1 SNHLY and CDR2 FYNNEI. The CDR3 consists of 15 residues. The V and J ends lost 3 bases and 9 bases, in that order; junction bases with no gene match: 9. CDR3: CASSDQGAARRELFF. In DNA, the CDR3 is TGTGCCAGCAGTGACCAGGGGGCGGCCCGCCGGGAGCTGTTTTTT.

The chain carries TRBV19 and TRBJ2-5; 11 bases fit TRBD2. Unmatched junction bases numbered 8, after V lost 8 bases and J lost 0 bases. Germline-derived CDR1 and CDR2 are LNHDA and SQIVND (reference sequence). The CDR3 spans 16 residues. DNA for the CDR3: TGTGCCAGTGCCGGGACTAGCGGATTCTACCAAGAGACCCAGTACTTC. Translating gives CASAGTSGFYQETQYF.

The chain employs TRBV14 and TRBJ1-6; TRBD1 matches 9 bases. The length of the CDR3 is 16 residues. Germline V lookup: CDR1 SGHDN, CDR2 FVKESK. J gave up 5 bases and V 2 bases, and 4 bases lay outside the gene matches. Here the CDR3 reads CASSQFTGGDNSPLHF. In DNA form, the CDR3 reads TGTGCCAGCAGCCAATTTACAGGGGGCGATAATTCACCCCTCCACTTT.

The chain couples TRBV29-1 to TRBJ2-3, with D perhaps matching TRBD2 (6 bases). V lost 7 bases and J lost 4, with 21 bases in between. Looked up from germline, CDR1 is SQVTM and CDR2 is ANQGSEA. The CDR3 has 15 residues. The CDR3 here is CSAMKGSGWADTQYF. Here the CDR3 DNA reads TGCAGCGCCATGAAGGGTAGCGGTTGGGCAGATACGCAGTATTTT.

The chain carries TRBV21-1 and TRBJ2-1; the D call in the table, TRBD2, was not verified against the DNA. TRBV21-1 is given as a pseudogene. CDR3 length: 22 amino acids. DNA of the CDR3: TGTGCCAGCAGCAAATCCGGAAAAAAGACTAGCGGGACTACTAGCTCCTACAATGAGCAGTTCTTC. It translates to CASSKSGKKTSGTTSSYNEQFF.

The rearrangement links TRBV7-2 to TRBJ2-5; 14 bases line up with TRBD2. The length of the CDR3 is 14 residues. The ends lost 5 bases at V and 14 bases at J; junction bases unmatched: 10. Germline CDR1 reads SGHTA; CDR2 reads FQGNSA. The CDR3 DNA sequence: TGTGCCAGCAGCCGTGGACTAGCGGGAGGCCAATATTACTTC. Amino acid sequence: CASSRGLAGGQYYF.

This clone appeared a few times. The V call is TRBV19, the J call TRBJ2-7, with D hard to call. Germline V gene sequence: CDR1 LNHDA, CDR2 SQIVND (reference sequence). Trimming took off 1 base at V and 4 bases at J, with 8 bases between the two ends. This CDR3 has 13 residues. This chain's CDR3 is CASSIGGEYEQYF. CDR3 nucleotide sequence: TGTGCCAGTAGTATAGGAGGAGAGTACGAGCAGTACTTC.

The V gene is TRBV28, the J gene TRBJ1-3; D call uncertain. V lost 3 bases to trimming and J lost 6 bases, with 12 bases between them. Germline CDR1 is MDHEN and CDR2 is SYDVKM. The CDR3 contains 14 residues. DNA of the CDR3: TGTGCCAGCAGTTTTGGTCTAATAGAAAACACCATATATTTT. Its translation is CASSFGLIENTIYF.

V is TRBV19 and J is TRBJ1-1; TRBD1 might be the D (5 bases). Per the germline V gene, CDR1 is LNHDA and CDR2 is SQIVND (reference sequence). The CDR3 covers 15 residues. V was trimmed by 1 base and J by 3 bases, leaving 12 bases between them. Here the CDR3 DNA reads TGTGCCAGTAGTATAGTTCCAGGGTGGGACACTGAAGCTTTCTTT. Its protein product is CASSIVPGWDTEAFF.

This clone has only one observation. The chain uses TRBV21-1 and TRBJ2-7; TRBD2, the table's D call, was not compared with the DNA. TRBV21-1 has pseudogene status. This CDR3 is built from 15 residues. The CDR3 nucleotides are TGTGCCAGCACCACCCTAAATTTTTCACCCTACGAGCAGTACTTC. This sequence encodes CASTTLNFSPYEQYF.

The rearrangement joins TRBV6-1 to TRBJ2-7, with D uncertain. V was pared by 2 bases and J by 4 bases, with 6 bases between. Germline CDR1 reads MNHNS; CDR2 reads SASEGT. This CDR3 is built from 12 residues. The CDR3 coding sequence is TGTGCCAGCAGTGAAATGCGTTACGAGCAGTACTTC. This sequence encodes CASSEMRYEQYF.

The V call is TRBV29-1, the J call TRBJ2-7, with 9 bases lining up with TRBD1. The germline V gene has CDR1 SQVTM and CDR2 ANQGSEA. The V segment lost 5 bases and the J segment 1 base; nucleotides outside the gene matches: 3. The length of the CDR3 is 13 residues. CDR3 amino acids: CSVRDRVSYEQYF. In DNA form, the CDR3 reads TGCAGCGTTAGGGACAGGGTTTCCTACGAGCAGTACTTC.

The V and J genes are TRBV7-9 and TRBJ2-2; 8 bases match TRBD1. This CDR3 region has 17 residues. Looked up from germline, CDR1 is SEHNR and CDR2 is FQNEAQ (reference sequence). J gave up 4 bases and V 5 bases, and 12 bases lay outside the gene matches. CDR3 nucleotide sequence: TGTGCCAGCAGCCTACGGTCAGGGGGCGCTAGCACCGGGGAGCTGTTTTTT. This translates into CASSLRSGGASTGELFF.

The CDR3 bases are TGTGCCAGCAGCTCGGGACTAGCGTTATGCAATGAGCAGTTCTTC. It yields the protein CASSSGLALCNEQFF. The J gene is TRBJ2-1, the V gene TRBV5-4, with 10 bases aligning to TRBD2. V lost 3 bases, J lost 6 bases, and 6 bases stayed unmatched. The CDR3 contains 15 residues. CDR1 and CDR2 (germline): SGHNT, YYREEE (reference sequence).

This clone was counted a few times. V usage is TRBV7-2 and J usage is TRBJ1-6; D unclear. V shed 3 bases and J shed 2 bases, with 14 bases lying between them. The CDR3 spans 17 residues. The germline V gene encodes CDR1 SGHTA and CDR2 FQGNSA. The CDR3 DNA sequence: TGTGCCAGCAGCTTTGACATCCCAGTCACCTATAATTCACCCCTCCACTTT. Amino acids: CASSFDIPVTYNSPLHF.

The chain carries TRBV9 and TRBJ1-2, with a tentative D call TRBD1 (6 bases). The CDR3 length is 15 residues. Deletions cut 4 bases from V and 1 base from J, with 14 bases between. Germline CDR1 SGDLS, CDR2 YYNGEE. For the CDR3, the DNA is TGTGCCAGCAGCTCCGGACAGCCTCTTAACTATGGCTACACCTTC. This translates into CASSSGQPLNYGYTF.

The rearrangement links TRBV5-8 to TRBJ2-3, with 14 bases identical to TRBD2. Trimming removed 4 bases from V and 0 bases from J; junction bases left unmatched: 7. The CDR3 is 18 amino acids. From germline, CDR1 is SGHTS and CDR2 YDEGEE. DNA for the CDR3: TGTGCCAGCAGCCACGGACTAGCGGGAGGCCCTAGCACAGATACGCAGTATTTT. Its protein is CASSHGLAGGPSTDTQYF.

V and J are TRBV18 and TRBJ2-2, with D maybe TRBD2 (9 bases). The CDR3 is made up of 22 amino acids. Trimming took off 4 bases at V and 3 bases at J, with 33 bases between the two ends. Looked up from germline, CDR1 is KGHSH and CDR2 is LQKENI. The CDR3 DNA reads TGTGCCAGCTCACGGCAAGAAGCAGGGGGCGTCCGCGGGAGGGCCGACACCGGGGAGCTGTTTTTT. It translates to CASSRQEAGGVRGRADTGELFF. The full variable domain, rest sourced from reference TRBV18 and TRBJ2-2, is NAGVMQNPRHLVRRRGQEARLRCSPMKGHSHVYWYRQLPEEGLKFMVYLQKENIIDESGMPKERFSAEFPKEGPSILRIQQVVRGDSAAYFCASSRQEAGGVRGRADTGELFFGEGSRLTVL.

This clone was detected only once. The genes are TRBV28 and TRBJ2-7; a possible D gene is TRBD2 (5 bases). CDR1 MDHEN and CDR2 SYDVKM come from the germline V gene. Trimming stripped 2 bases from V and 5 bases from J, with 10 bases between. The CDR3 length is 13 residues. DNA for the CDR3: TGTGCCAGCAGTTTAACGGGGAACCACGAGCAGTACTTC. Its protein product is CASSLTGNHEQYF.

This chain links TRBV9 with TRBJ2-1; weak D call: TRBD2 (5 bases). Germline assignment: CDR1 SGDLS and CDR2 YYNGEE. The length of the CDR3 is 14 residues. Trimming pared 4 bases from V and 0 bases from J, leaving 8 bases between. The CDR3 DNA follows: TGTGCCAGCAGCTCAGGACTCTCCTACAATGAGCAGTTCTTC. This gives the protein CASSSGLSYNEQFF.

The chain has TRBV5-1 and TRBJ2-7; 11 nucleotides agree with TRBD2. The trim removed 0 bases at V and 4 bases at J, leaving 12 bases unmatched. The CDR3 totals 18 residues. The V gene's germline CDR1 is SGHRS and CDR2 YFSETQ. This CDR3 reads CASSLGVAGGFLGYEQYF. The CDR3 DNA sequence: TGCGCCAGCAGCTTGGGCGTAGCGGGAGGGTTCCTGGGATACGAGCAGTACTTC.

J is TRBJ1-6 and V is TRBV5-4; tentative D call: TRBD1 (5 bases). Between the trimmed V and J ends, which lost 0 bases and 6 bases, there was a span of 13 bases. This CDR3 is built from 16 residues. The germline CDR1 and CDR2 sequences are SGHNT and YYREEE (reference sequence). CDR3 sequence: CASSLGWGRTNSPLHF. CDR3 coding DNA: TGTGCCAGCAGCTTGGGATGGGGCCGGACTAATTCACCCCTCCACTTT.

The chain is built from TRBV27 and TRBJ2-7, with 9 bases aligning to TRBD1. V dropped 4 bases and J dropped 2; count of bases not matched to a gene: 3. Germline V gives CDR1 MNHEY, CDR2 SMNVEV (reference sequence). The CDR3 length is 14 residues. CDR3 coding DNA: TGTGCCAGCAGTTGGCGGGACAGGGCCTACGAGCAGTACTTC. It codes for CASSWRDRAYEQYF.